Listed below are T cell receptor beta chains from one sample, sequenced in a study of TIL therapy for anti-PD-1-resistant metastatic lung cancer. Clones were read by immunoSEQ multiplex PCR, and TCRdb kept only the in-frame ones, dropping some. The data contain about 100,000 clones, roughly 65% of them singletons. The sequencing used tumor tissue, collected at baseline. The receptors were sampled from a person aged 25-80 years with non-small cell lung cancer. Both conserved end residues are part of each CDR3. D genes are given only for firm matches. Clone size is given for some rows only: seen once, a few or many times, or a class if the clone is expanded.

clone size: .; D gene: .; J gene: TRBJ1-2; V gene: TRBV5-1; CDR3 DNA: TGCGCCAGCAGCTCTGGACAGACCTACTCTAACTATGGCTACACCTTC; CDR3 protein: CASSSGQTYSNYGYTF
clone size: many; D gene: .; J gene: TRBJ2-2; V gene: TRBV24-1; CDR3 DNA: TGTGCCACCGCCCGGGAGACCGGGGAGCTGTTTTTT; CDR3 protein: CATARETGELFF
clone size: .; D gene: .; J gene: TRBJ1-1; V gene: TRBV5-5; CDR3 DNA: TGTGCCAGCAGCTCTGGGGGGTACACTGAAGCTTTCTTT; CDR3 protein: CASSSGGYTEAFF
clone size: many; D gene: .; J gene: TRBJ2-1; V gene: TRBV28; CDR3 DNA: TGTGCCAGCAACGATACGGCCCAGCAGTTCTTC; CDR3 protein: CASNDTAQQFF
clone size: once; D gene: TRBD2; J gene: TRBJ2-1; V gene: TRBV7-9; CDR3 DNA: TGTGCCAGCAGCCCCGGGACTACTGCCAATGAGCAGTTCTTC; CDR3 protein: CASSPGTTANEQFF
clone size: .; D gene: .; J gene: TRBJ2-1; V gene: TRBV5-1; CDR3 DNA: TGCGCCAGCAGCTTGTGGACAGTCCTAAATGAGCAGTTCTTC; CDR3 protein: CASSLWTVLNEQFF
clone size: .; D gene: .; J gene: TRBJ1-5; V gene: TRBV6-2/TRBV6-3; CDR3 DNA: TGTGCCAGCAGTTTTGGGGGAAACAGGGTGAAGCCCCAGCATTTT; CDR3 protein: CASSFGGNRVKPQHF
clone size: .; D gene: TRBD1; J gene: TRBJ2-3; V gene: TRBV9; CDR3 DNA: TGTGCCAGCAGCCCAAGGACAGGGGGCACAGATACGCAGTATTTT; CDR3 protein: CASSPRTGGTDTQYF
clone size: few; D gene: .; J gene: TRBJ1-1; V gene: TRBV7-9; CDR3 DNA: TGTGCCAGCAGCTTAAAGGCTGAAGCTTTCTTT; CDR3 protein: CASSLKAEAFF
clone size: .; D gene: .; J gene: TRBJ1-1; V gene: TRBV5-6; CDR3 DNA: TGTGCCAGCAGCTTGGGTGGGCCTGAAGCTTTCTTT; CDR3 protein: CASSLGGPEAFF
clone size: .; D gene: .; J gene: TRBJ1-2; V gene: TRBV5-4; CDR3 DNA: TGTGCCAGCGGGGGACGACTTCGAGGCGCGGGTTATGGCTACACCTTC; CDR3 protein: CASGGRLRGAGYGYTF